The 21 T cell receptor beta chains in this list originate from one sample, sequenced in a study of vaccination effects on CD4 cells after COVID-19. Here immunoSEQ multiplex PCR was the method, and the copy in TCRdb shows in-frame clones only, minus some. This sample yields fewer than 35,000 clones, of which 70% to 80% are seen a single time; about 4% belongs to the top ten. After less than twelve days in culture, the CD4+ T cells were isolated. No antigen has been identified for these receptors. Sequencing used CD4+ T cells from PBMCs cultured without peptide, obtained before COVID-19 vaccination. The source of these receptors is a human donor who received a COVID-19 vaccine.

This chain links TRBV7-8 with TRBJ2-5; the D is unclear. The CDR3 totals 14 residues. Germline CDR1 reads SGHVS; CDR2 reads FQNEAQ. V lost 0 bases to trimming and J lost 2 bases, with 7 bases between them. The DNA for the CDR3 is TGTGCCAGCAGCTTAGCTGTGACGCAAGAGACCCAGTACTTC. It translates to CASSLAVTQETQYF. Full variable domain (missing parts from reference TRBV7-8 and TRBJ2-5): GAGVSQSPRYKVAKRGQDVALRCDPISGHVSLFWYQQALGQGPEFLTYFQNEAQLDKSGLPSDRFFAERPEGSVSTLKIQRTQQEDSAVYLCASSLAVTQETQYFGPGTRLLVL.

The gene calls are TRBV19 and TRBJ2-1; 8 nucleotides align to TRBD1. The V segment lost 3 bases and the J segment 6 bases; nucleotides outside the gene matches: 7. The CDR3 has 15 amino acids. Per germline, CDR1 LNHDA and CDR2 SQIVND (reference sequence). The CDR3 region has the DNA TGTGCCAGTAGTATGGGGGCAGGGGGCTCCAATGAGCAGTTCTTC. This gives the protein CASSMGAGGSNEQFF.

This chain uses TRBV2 with TRBJ1-2, with 8 bases fitting TRBD1. The CDR3 is 13 residues long. CDR1 and CDR2 from the germline V gene are SNHLY and FYNNEI. With V trimmed by 7 bases and J by 7 bases, 8 bases remained unmatched. The CDR3 region is CASKGGQALGYTF. The CDR3 DNA is TGTGCCAGCAAGGGGGGACAGGCTCTTGGCTACACCTTC. Full variable domain (remainder filled in from reference TRBV2 and TRBJ1-2): EPEVTQTPSHQVTQMGQEVILRCVPISNHLYFYWYRQILGQKVEFLVSFYNNEISEKSEIFDDQFSVERPDGSNFTLKIRSTKLEDSAMYFCASKGGQALGYTFGSGTRLTVV.

The chain links TRBV19 to TRBJ1-1, with 9 bases lining up with TRBD1. Looked up from germline, CDR1 is LNHDA and CDR2 is SQIVND (reference sequence). J was trimmed by 6 bases and V by 6 bases; bases with no gene match: 5. The CDR3 is 13 amino acids. CDR3 in DNA: TGTGCCAGTAGCGCACAGGGGGCCCCTGAAGCTTTCTTT. Translation: CASSAQGAPEAFF.

This clone was found a few times. V gene TRBV5-4 combines with J gene TRBJ2-1, with TRBD2 matching over 9 bases. The CDR3 runs to 15 residues. V was pared by 4 bases and J by 4 bases, with 6 bases of the junction left unmatched. CDR1 and CDR2 (germline): SGHNT, YYREEE (reference sequence). The CDR3 coding sequence is TGTGCCAGCAGCGAGACTAGCGGAGGATACAATGAGCAGTTCTTC. It encodes CASSETSGGYNEQFF.

This clone showed up just once. The J gene is TRBJ2-2, the V gene TRBV7-7; TRBD1 agrees at 9 bases. The V gene end was trimmed by 7 bases and the J gene end by 5 bases; junction bases not matched to a gene: 8. CDR1 SSHAT and CDR2 FNYEAQ come from the germline V gene (reference sequence). The CDR3 contains 15 residues. The CDR3 loop is CASTTGQGGTGELFF. The CDR3 region has the DNA TGTGCCAGCACAACGGGACAGGGAGGGACCGGGGAGCTGTTTTTT.

The V call is TRBV28, the J call TRBJ1-6, with TRBD1 matching 7 bases. J lost 9 bases, V lost 6 bases, and 11 bases had no gene match. The CDR3 has 15 amino acids. In germline, CDR1 is MDHEN, CDR2 SYDVKM. The CDR3 region is CASSPPTGSRSPLHF. The CDR3 nucleotides read TGTGCCAGCAGCCCTCCGACAGGGTCGCGTTCACCCCTCCACTTT.

The rearrangement joins TRBV11-2 to TRBJ1-6; D perhaps matches TRBD1 (6 bases). V shed 5 bases and J shed 7 bases, with 9 bases lying between them. The V gene's germline CDR1 is SGHAT and CDR2 FQNNGV. This CDR3 has 13 amino acids. The CDR3 nucleotides read TGTGCCAGCAGCCTAAGGGGGAATTCACCCCTCCACTTT. Encoded protein: CASSLRGNSPLHF.

The sample holds one count of this clone. CDR3 in amino acids: CASSIGGIANQPQHF. CDR3 nucleotides: TGTGCCAGTAGTATCGGGGGGATTGCCAATCAGCCCCAGCATTTT. The rearrangement links TRBV19 to TRBJ1-5; maybe TRBD1 (5 bases). Trimming stripped 3 bases from V and 3 bases from J, with 12 bases between. Germline lookup yields CDR1 LNHDA and CDR2 SQIVND (reference sequence). This CDR3 has 15 amino acids.

This clone was picked up a small number of times. The chain couples TRBV5-1 to TRBJ1-1, with D perhaps TRBD1 (5 bases). Germline CDR1 SGHRS, CDR2 YFSETQ. Trimming removed 5 bases at V and 5 bases at J, with 7 bases between. The CDR3 is 11 residues long. Here the CDR3 reads CASRGETEAFF. The DNA of the CDR3 is TGCGCCAGCAGAGGGGAAACTGAAGCTTTCTTT.

The rearrangement links TRBV2 to TRBJ2-7; 8 bases line up with TRBD2. Germline CDR1 reads SNHLY; CDR2 reads FYNNEI. This CDR3 region has 15 residues. J lost 5 bases, V lost 6 bases, and 12 bases had no gene match. CDR3 sequence (DNA): TGTGCCAGCAGACCCCGGGGAGCGGGAGACCACGAGCAGTACTTC. It specifies CASRPRGAGDHEQYF.

This clone was recorded only once. The chain is built from TRBV6-5 and TRBJ2-1; weak D call: TRBD2 (7 bases). The CDR3 has 15 amino acids. Germline V gene data show CDR1 as MNHEY and CDR2 as SVGAGI. Trimming took off 0 bases at V and 7 bases at J, with 13 bases between the two ends. The CDR3: CASSYSAEGGNEQFF. The CDR3, as DNA: TGTGCCAGCAGTTACTCGGCGGAGGGGGGGAATGAGCAGTTCTTC.

This clone has only a few counts. The chain joins TRBV14 to TRBJ1-6, with D hard to call. Germline loops: CDR1 SGHDN, CDR2 FVKESK. Trimming removed 2 bases at V and 10 bases at J, with 9 bases between. This CDR3 comprises 13 residues. CDR3 bases: TGTGCCAGCAGCCAACAACAGCGATCACCCCTCCACTTT. Translating gives CASSQQQRSPLHF. Filled out from reference TRBV14 and TRBJ1-6, the complete variable domain reads EAGVTQFPSHSVIEKGQTVTLRCDPISGHDNLYWYRRVMGKEIKFLLHFVKESKQDESGMPNNRFLAERTGGTYSTLKVQPAELEDSGVYFCASSQQQRSPLHFGNGTRLTVT.

The rearrangement uses TRBV29-1 and TRBJ2-4; no firm D call. Germline V gives CDR1 SQVTM, CDR2 ANQGSEA. V was cut by 6 bases and J by 3 bases, with 9 bases left in between. This CDR3 is 12 amino acids long. CDR3 nucleotide sequence: TGCAGCGTCGCCCAAGGCAAAAACATTCAGTACTTC. Protein sequence: CSVAQGKNIQYF.

The chain is built from TRBV6-5 and TRBJ1-2; tentative D call: TRBD1 (6 bases). Trimming took 6 bases from V and 8 from J, leaving 19 bases between them. From germline, CDR1 is MNHEY and CDR2 SVGAGI. The CDR3 loop spans 14 amino acids. This CDR3 reads CASRSGSGVRGYTF. The CDR3 DNA is TGTGCCAGCAGGAGCGGTTCAGGGGTGCGCGGCTACACCTTC.

The V and J genes are TRBV7-8 and TRBJ1-5, with a possible D match to TRBD1 (6 bases). Germline V lookup: CDR1 SGHVS, CDR2 FQNEAQ. With 4 bases removed from V and 3 bases from J, the gap between germline ends came to 10 bases. The CDR3 covers 14 residues. The CDR3 spells CASSSQGPNQPQHF. The CDR3 region has the DNA TGTGCCAGCAGCTCTCAGGGGCCCAATCAGCCCCAGCATTTT. Full variable domain (rest looked up from reference TRBV7-8 and TRBJ1-5): GAGVSQSPRYKVAKRGQDVALRCDPISGHVSLFWYQQALGQGPEFLTYFQNEAQLDKSGLPSDRFFAERPEGSVSTLKIQRTQQEDSAVYLCASSSQGPNQPQHFGDGTRLSIL.

In this sample, this clone turned up a few times. V and J are TRBV19 and TRBJ2-1; 7 bases agree with TRBD1. This CDR3 is 17 amino acids long. Germline CDR1 and CDR2: LNHDA and SQIVND (reference sequence). V was clipped by 7 bases and J by 1 base; unmatched bases: 13. The CDR3 DNA follows: TGTGCCAGTACCATTGGAGAATACAGGGGTTCCTACAATGAGCAGTTCTTC. Its translation: CASTIGEYRGSYNEQFF.

The V call is TRBV7-9, the J call TRBJ2-1; 8 bases agree with TRBD2. Germline V CDR1 and CDR2: SEHNR, FQNEAQ (reference sequence). V lost 8 bases and J lost 7; bases outside the gene matches: 10. This CDR3 is 14 amino acids long. CDR3 sequence: CASVGRGAPNEQFF. The CDR3 nucleotides read TGTGCCAGCGTTGGGCGGGGGGCCCCGAATGAGCAGTTCTTC.

The chain links TRBV7-7 to TRBJ1-4; 10 bases match TRBD1. Germline CDR1 is SSHAT and CDR2 is FNYEAQ (reference sequence). The CDR3 is 14 residues long. J was trimmed by 9 bases and V by 5 bases; bases with no gene match: 6. CDR3 sequence (DNA): TGTGCCAGCAGCCCCGGGACAGGGGCCCAAAAACTGTTTTTT. Its protein product is CASSPGTGAQKLFF.

This clone has just a few counts. V gene TRBV29-1 combines with J gene TRBJ1-2; D gene ambiguous. The CDR3 length is 10 residues. The ends were cut back, 4 bases at V and 11 bases at J, with 11 bases in the middle. CDR1 and CDR2 from the germline V gene are SQVTM and ANQGSEA. CDR3 DNA: TGCAGCGTTGGGGATGGACCGTACACCTTC. Its translation: CSVGDGPYTF.

The chain joins TRBV5-1 to TRBJ1-2; the D is unclear. V dropped 1 base and J dropped 7 bases, with 17 bases sitting between them. CDR1 SGHRS and CDR2 YFSETQ come from the germline V gene. The CDR3 contains 15 residues. CDR3 bases: TGCGCCAGCAGCTTGTCCCAGTCTGCCCTAGTTGGCTACACCTTC. Amino acid sequence: CASSLSQSALVGYTF.